The source of this T cell receptor beta chain is a study of cytomegalovirus exposure and HLA in healthy donors. Study-wide results and caveats: Most TCR sequences showed up rarely, but some public TCRs showed up in many donors. Cytomegalovirus association was listed for roughly 160 TCR beta chains. High specificity and sensitivity for cytomegalovirus status were reported for the classifier.

With regard to this clone: Antigen: not known.

This table comes from immunoSEQ multiplex PCR, and its TCRdb copy is limited to in-frame clones, with some not included. The sample carries about 160,000 clones, roughly 91% recorded once. With 5 bases removed from V and 4 bases from J, the gap between germline ends came to 8 bases. Germline CDR1 reads KGHSH; CDR2 reads LQKENI. The CDR3 runs to 13 residues. The specimen was PBMCs. The chain couples TRBV18 to TRBJ1-4, with D uncertain. This TCR derives from a woman between 18 and 29 years old in good health and CMV-seropositive. Written as DNA, the CDR3 is TGTGCCAGCTCAGAAGGGAGTAATGAAAAACTGTTTTTT. Encoded protein: CASSEGSNEKLFF.